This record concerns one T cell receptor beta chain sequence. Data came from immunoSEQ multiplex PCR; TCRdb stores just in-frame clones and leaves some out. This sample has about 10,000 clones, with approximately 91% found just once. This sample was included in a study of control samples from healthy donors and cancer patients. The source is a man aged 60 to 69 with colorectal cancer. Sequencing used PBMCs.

CDR3 region: CASSPYQQGFYGYTF. In nucleotides, the CDR3 is TGTGCCAGCAGTCCCTATCAACAGGGCTTCTATGGCTACACCTTC. This sequence joins TRBV28 and TRBJ1-2; D perhaps matches TRBD1 (6 bases). Germline-derived CDR1 and CDR2 are MDHEN and SYDVKM. V lost 5 bases and J 4 bases, leaving 17 bases between the germline ends. The CDR3 has 15 residues.